These 2 T cell receptor beta chains share one sample of origin, sequenced in a study of CD8 T cells in Susac syndrome. The RNA, about 0.45 to 1 ug, was put through reverse transcription using random hexamers. In TCRdb, the immunoSEQ multiplex PCR reads were re-called with MiXCR into one record per CDR3 protein. Of some 90,000 distinct CDR3 sequences in the sample, about 93% were seen once. Material for sequencing was CD8+ T cells from PBMCs. These receptors were obtained from a human donor in good health.

This chain connects TRBV28 to TRBJ1-4; D unclear. Trimming took off 3 bases at V and 7 bases at J, with 6 bases between the two ends. Per the germline V gene, CDR1 is MDHEN and CDR2 is SYDVKM. This CDR3 is built from 12 residues. The CDR3 DNA sequence: TGTGCCAGCAGTTTGGAGGGTGAAAAACTGTTTTTT. Translated, it gives CASSLEGEKLFF.

CDR3 amino acids: CASSLGAGGYYGYTF. Written as DNA, the CDR3 is TGTGCCAGCAGTTTAGGGGCAGGGGGCTATTATGGCTACACCTTC. This sequence joins TRBV12-3 or TRBV12-4 and TRBJ1-2; 8 nucleotides align to TRBD1. J lost 5 bases, V lost 1 base, and 6 bases had no gene match. This CDR3 spans 15 amino acids.